Given below is one T cell receptor (beta chain) in context. With 7 bases clipped from V and 11 bases from J, the junction kept 10 bases outside the gene matches. Germline assignment: CDR1 LNHDA and CDR2 SQIVND (reference sequence). The CDR3 length is 12 residues. This sample was taken from a study of sequential checkpoint blockade in melanoma. Study context: Randomization was 1:1 between first-line nivolumab→ipilimumab and ipilimumab→nivolumab. After both sequences, patients received maintenance nivolumab.

Described treatment: randomized to nivolumab then ipilimumab (arm A) or the reverse (arm B). None of the patients previously received DNA-damaging chemotherapy. Sorted cells were live CD3+CD8+, lacking CD19 and CD56, from PBMCs. Produced via immunoSEQ multiplex PCR; TCRdb's table is partial and in-frame only. The data show roughly 16,000 clones, about 80% seen once. The sample in question was CD8+ T cells sorted from blood (inferred from file names), obtained from a patient given nivolumab and ipilimumab in sequence. V usage is TRBV19 and J usage is TRBJ1-2; 7 bases map to TRBD1. The receptor's source is a human donor with melanoma. This chain's CDR3 is CASNPGQSGYTF. The CDR3 DNA follows: TGTGCCAGTAATCCGGGACAGTCCGGTTACACCTTC. The entire variable domain, with the rest obtained from reference TRBV19 and TRBJ1-2, is as follows: DGGITQSPKYLFRKEGQNVTLSCEQNLNHDAMYWYRQDPGQGLRLIYYSQIVNDFQKGDIAEGYSVSREKKESFPLTVTSAQKNPTAFYLCASNPGQSGYTFGSGTRLTVV.